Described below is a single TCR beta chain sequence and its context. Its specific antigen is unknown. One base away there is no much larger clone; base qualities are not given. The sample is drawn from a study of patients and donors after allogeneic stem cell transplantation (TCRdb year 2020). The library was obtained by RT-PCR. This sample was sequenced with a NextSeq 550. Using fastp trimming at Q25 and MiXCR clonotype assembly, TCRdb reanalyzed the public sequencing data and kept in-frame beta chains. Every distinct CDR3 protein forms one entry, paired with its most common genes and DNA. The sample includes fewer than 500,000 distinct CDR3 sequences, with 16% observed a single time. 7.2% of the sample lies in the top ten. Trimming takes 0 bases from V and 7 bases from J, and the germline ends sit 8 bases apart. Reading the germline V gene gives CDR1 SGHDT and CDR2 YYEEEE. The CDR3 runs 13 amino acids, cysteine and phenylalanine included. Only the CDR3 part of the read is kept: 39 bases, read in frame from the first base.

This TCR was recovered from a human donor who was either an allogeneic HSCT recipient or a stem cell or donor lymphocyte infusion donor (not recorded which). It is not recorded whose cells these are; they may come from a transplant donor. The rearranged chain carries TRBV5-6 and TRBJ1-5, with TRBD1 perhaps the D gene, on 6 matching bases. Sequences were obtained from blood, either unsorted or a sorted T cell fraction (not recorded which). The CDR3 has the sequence CASSLADRQPQHF. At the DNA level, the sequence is TGTGCCAGCAGCTTGGCGGACAGACAGCCCCAGCATTTT.